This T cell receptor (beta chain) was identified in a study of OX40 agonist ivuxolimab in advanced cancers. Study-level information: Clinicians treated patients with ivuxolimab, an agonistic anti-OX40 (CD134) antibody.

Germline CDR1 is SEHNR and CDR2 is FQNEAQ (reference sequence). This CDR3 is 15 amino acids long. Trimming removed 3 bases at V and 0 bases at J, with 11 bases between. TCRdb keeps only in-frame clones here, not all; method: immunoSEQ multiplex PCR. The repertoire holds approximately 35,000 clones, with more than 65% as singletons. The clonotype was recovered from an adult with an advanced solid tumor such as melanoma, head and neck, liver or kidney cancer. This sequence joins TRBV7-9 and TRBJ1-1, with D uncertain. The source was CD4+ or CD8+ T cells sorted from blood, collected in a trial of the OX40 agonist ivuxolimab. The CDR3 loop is CASSFGRAVNTEAFF. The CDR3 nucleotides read TGTGCCAGCAGCTTCGGACGAGCGGTGAACACTGAAGCTTTCTTT.